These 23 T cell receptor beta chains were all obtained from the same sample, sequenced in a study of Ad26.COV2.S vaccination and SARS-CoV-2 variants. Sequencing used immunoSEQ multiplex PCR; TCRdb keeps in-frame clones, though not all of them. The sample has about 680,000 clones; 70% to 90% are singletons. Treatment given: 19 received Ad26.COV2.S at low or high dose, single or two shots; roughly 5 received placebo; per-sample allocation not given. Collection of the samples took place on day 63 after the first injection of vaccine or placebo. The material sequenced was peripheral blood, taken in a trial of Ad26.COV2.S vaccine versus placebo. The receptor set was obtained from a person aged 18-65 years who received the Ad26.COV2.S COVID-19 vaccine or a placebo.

The chain's CDR3 is CASSLPGTRIGYGYTF. The DNA for the CDR3 is TGTGCCAGCAGCTTACCGGGGACAAGGATTGGCTATGGCTACACCTTC. This chain links TRBV5-8 with TRBJ1-2, with D possibly being TRBD1 (6 bases). V lost 2 bases and J 4 bases, leaving 18 bases between the germline ends. CDR1 and CDR2 (germline): SGHTS, YDEGEE. The CDR3 extends over 16 amino acids.

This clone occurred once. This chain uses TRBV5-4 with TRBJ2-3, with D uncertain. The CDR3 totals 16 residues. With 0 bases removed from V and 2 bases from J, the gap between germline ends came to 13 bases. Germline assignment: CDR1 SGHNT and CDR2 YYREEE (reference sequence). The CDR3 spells CASSLAHRTITDTQYF. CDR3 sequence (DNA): TGTGCCAGCAGCTTGGCCCACCGGACCATCACAGATACGCAGTATTTT.

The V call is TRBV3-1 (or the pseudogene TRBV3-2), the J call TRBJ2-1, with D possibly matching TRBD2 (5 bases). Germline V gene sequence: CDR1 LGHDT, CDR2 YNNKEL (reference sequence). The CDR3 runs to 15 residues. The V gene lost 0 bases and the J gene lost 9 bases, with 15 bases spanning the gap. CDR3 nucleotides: TGTGCCAGCAGCCAAGATGGTGAAGCGGTGAGTGAGCAGTTCTTC. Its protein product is CASSQDGEAVSEQFF.

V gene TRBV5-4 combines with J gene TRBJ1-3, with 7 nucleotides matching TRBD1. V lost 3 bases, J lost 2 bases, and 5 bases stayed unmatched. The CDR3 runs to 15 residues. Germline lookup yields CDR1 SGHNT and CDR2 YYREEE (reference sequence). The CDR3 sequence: CASSSLGQAGNTIYF. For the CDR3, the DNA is TGTGCCAGCAGCTCTCTCGGACAGGCTGGAAACACCATATATTTT.

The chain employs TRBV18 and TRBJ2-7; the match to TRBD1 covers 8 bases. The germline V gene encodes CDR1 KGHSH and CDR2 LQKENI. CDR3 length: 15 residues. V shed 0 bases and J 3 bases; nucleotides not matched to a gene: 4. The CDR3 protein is CASSPPPGTGYEQYF. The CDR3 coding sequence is TGTGCCAGCTCACCACCTCCTGGGACAGGCTACGAGCAGTACTTC.

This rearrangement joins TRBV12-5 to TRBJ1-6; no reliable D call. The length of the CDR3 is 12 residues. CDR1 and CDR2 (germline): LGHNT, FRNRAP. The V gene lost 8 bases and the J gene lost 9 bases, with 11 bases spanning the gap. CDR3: CASRSRGSPLHF. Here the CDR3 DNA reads TGTGCTAGTCGCTCGCGGGGTTCACCCCTCCACTTT.

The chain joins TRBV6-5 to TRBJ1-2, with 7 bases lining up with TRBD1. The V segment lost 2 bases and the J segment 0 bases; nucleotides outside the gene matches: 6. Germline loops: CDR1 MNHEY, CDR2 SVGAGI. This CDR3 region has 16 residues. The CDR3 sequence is CASSYTRQGANYGYTF. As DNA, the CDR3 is TGTGCCAGCAGTTACACACGACAGGGCGCTAACTATGGCTACACCTTC.

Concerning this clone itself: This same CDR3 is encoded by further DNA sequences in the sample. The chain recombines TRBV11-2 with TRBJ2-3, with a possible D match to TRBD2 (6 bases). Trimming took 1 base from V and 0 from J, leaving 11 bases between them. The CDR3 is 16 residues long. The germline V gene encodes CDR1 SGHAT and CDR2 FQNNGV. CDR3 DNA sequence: TGTGCCAGCAGCTTAGGCGGGGCGGGGAGCACAGATACGCAGTATTTT. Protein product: CASSLGGAGSTDTQYF.

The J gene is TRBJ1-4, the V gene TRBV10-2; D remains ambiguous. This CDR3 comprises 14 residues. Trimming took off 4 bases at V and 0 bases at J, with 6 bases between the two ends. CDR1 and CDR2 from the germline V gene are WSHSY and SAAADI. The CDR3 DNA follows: TGCGCCAGCAGTGGTAGTGCAACTAATGAAAAACTGTTTTTT. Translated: CASSGSATNEKLFF.

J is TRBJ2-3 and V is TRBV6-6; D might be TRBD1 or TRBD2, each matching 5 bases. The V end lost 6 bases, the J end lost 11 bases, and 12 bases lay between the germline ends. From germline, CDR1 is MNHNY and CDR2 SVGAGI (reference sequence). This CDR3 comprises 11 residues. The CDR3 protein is CASSTRDRQYF. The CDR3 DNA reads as TGTGCCAGCAGCACCCGGGACCGGCAGTATTTT.

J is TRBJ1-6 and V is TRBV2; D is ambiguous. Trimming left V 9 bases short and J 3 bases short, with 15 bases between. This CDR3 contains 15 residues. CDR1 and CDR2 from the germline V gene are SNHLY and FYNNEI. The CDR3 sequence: CARRNEPGYNSPLHF. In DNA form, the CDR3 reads TGTGCCAGGCGGAATGAGCCAGGCTATAATTCACCCCTCCACTTT.

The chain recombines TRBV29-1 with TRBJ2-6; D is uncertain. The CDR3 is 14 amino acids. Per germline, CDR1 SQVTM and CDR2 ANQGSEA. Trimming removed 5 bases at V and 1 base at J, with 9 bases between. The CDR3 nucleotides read TGCAGCGTTACGGTGGGATCTGGGGCCAACGTCCTGACTTTC. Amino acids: CSVTVGSGANVLTF.

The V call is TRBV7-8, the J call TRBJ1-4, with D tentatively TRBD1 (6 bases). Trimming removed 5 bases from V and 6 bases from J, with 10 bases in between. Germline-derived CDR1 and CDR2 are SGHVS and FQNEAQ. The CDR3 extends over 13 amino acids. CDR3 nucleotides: TGTGCCAGCAGCGAAGGACAGTATGAAAAACTGTTTTTT. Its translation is CASSEGQYEKLFF.

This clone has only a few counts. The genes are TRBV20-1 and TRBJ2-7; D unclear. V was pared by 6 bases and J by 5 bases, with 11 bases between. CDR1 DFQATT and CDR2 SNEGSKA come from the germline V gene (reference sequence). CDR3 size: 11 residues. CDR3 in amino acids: CSAPGPDEQYF. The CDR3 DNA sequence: TGCAGTGCCCCCGGGCCGGACGAGCAGTACTTC.

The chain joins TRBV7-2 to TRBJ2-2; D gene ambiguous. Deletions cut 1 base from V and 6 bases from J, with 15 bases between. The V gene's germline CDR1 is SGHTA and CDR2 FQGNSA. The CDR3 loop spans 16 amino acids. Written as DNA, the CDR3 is TGTGCCAGCAGCTTAGAGTTGTCTAGTGTCGCCGGGGAGCTGTTTTTT. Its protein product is CASSLELSSVAGELFF.

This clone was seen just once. In DNA, the CDR3 is TGTGCCAGTAGTACCTTTACAGGATCGGGTGAAGCTTTCTTT. This encodes CASSTFTGSGEAFF. The chain uses TRBV19 and TRBJ1-1; weak D call: TRBD1 (5 bases). This CDR3 has 14 residues. Germline loops: CDR1 LNHDA, CDR2 SQIVND (reference sequence). Trimming stripped 4 bases from V and 7 bases from J, with 16 bases between.

The CDR3 reads CASSSRVGSYEQYF. CDR3 DNA: TGTGCCAGCAGCTCCCGGGTGGGGTCCTACGAGCAGTACTTC. The chain carries TRBV7-2 and TRBJ2-7; D unresolved. The V end was cut by 4 bases, the J end by 1 base, with 11 bases between. Germline loops: CDR1 SGHTA, CDR2 FQGNSA. This CDR3 is 14 amino acids long.

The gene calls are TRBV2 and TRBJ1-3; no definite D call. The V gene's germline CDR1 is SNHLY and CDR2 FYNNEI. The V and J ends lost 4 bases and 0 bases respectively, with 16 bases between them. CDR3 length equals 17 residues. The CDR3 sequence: CASSVVGSPLSGNTIYF. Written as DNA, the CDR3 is TGTGCCAGCAGTGTCGTGGGATCTCCTCTCTCTGGAAACACCATATATTTT.

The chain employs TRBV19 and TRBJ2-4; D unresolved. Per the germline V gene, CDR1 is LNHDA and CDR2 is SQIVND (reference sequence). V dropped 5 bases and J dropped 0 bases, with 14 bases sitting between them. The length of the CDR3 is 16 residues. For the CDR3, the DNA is TGTGCCAGTAGTCCGGGCAGGCGACTAGCCAAAAACATTCAGTACTTC. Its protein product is CASSPGRRLAKNIQYF.

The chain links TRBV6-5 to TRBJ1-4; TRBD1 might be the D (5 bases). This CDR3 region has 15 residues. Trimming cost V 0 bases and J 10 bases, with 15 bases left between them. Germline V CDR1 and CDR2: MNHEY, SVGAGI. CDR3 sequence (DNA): TGTGCCAGCAGTTACTCAGGGACGGGCTCTGGAAAACTGTTTTTT. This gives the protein CASSYSGTGSGKLFF.

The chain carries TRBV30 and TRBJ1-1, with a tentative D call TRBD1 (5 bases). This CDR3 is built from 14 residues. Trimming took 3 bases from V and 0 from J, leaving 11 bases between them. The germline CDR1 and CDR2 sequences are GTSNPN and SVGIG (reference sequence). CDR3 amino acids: CAWRPPGLNTEAFF. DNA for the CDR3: TGTGCCTGGAGGCCCCCAGGGCTGAACACTGAAGCTTTCTTT.

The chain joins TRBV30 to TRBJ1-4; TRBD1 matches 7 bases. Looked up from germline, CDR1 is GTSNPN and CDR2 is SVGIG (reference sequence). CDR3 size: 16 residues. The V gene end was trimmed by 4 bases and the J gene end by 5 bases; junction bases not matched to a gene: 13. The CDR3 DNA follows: TGTGCCTGGAATATCCCGGAAGGGACAGAGAATGAAAAACTGTTTTTT. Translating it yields CAWNIPEGTENEKLFF.

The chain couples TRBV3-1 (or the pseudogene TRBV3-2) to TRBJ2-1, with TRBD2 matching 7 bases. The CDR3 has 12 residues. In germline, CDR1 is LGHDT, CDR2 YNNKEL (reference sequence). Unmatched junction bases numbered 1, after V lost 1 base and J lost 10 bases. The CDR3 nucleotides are TGTGCCAGCAGCCAAGGGGAGGGCGAGCAGTTCTTC. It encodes CASSQGEGEQFF.